The 9 T cell receptor beta chains presented below share a single source sample, sequenced in a study of blood T cell repertoires in COVID-19. Sequenced by immunoSEQ multiplex PCR; TCRdb stores in-frame clones only, minus some. The table shows around 200,000 clones, with 83% occurring only once. Sequenced sample: peripheral blood. The receptors come from a man aged 50 to 60 with active or convalescent COVID-19.

This clone has just a few counts. The V and J genes are TRBV5-1 and TRBJ1-2; 7 bases line up with TRBD1. CDR3 size: 14 residues. V trimming: 4 bases; J trimming: 3 bases; junction bases outside the gene matches: 6. Germline CDR1 is SGHRS and CDR2 is YFSETQ. The CDR3 spells CASSDPDRDYGYTF. The CDR3 nucleotides are TGCGCCAGCAGCGATCCCGACAGGGACTATGGCTACACCTTC.

This sequence joins TRBV19 and TRBJ2-1; the D is unclear. The CDR3 is made up of 15 amino acids. V was pared by 3 bases and J by 1 base, with 10 bases between. Germline lookup yields CDR1 LNHDA and CDR2 SQIVND (reference sequence). The CDR3 DNA reads as TGTGCCAGTAGTATTCCCCCTTCGTCCTACAATGAGCAGTTCTTC. This translates into CASSIPPSSYNEQFF.

CDR3 amino acids: CSASIPTGAYNEQFF. CDR3 bases: TGCAGTGCTAGTATACCGACGGGAGCCTACAATGAGCAGTTCTTC. The V gene is TRBV20-1, the J gene TRBJ2-1, with D perhaps TRBD2 (6 bases). The V gene's germline CDR1 is DFQATT and CDR2 SNEGSKA (reference sequence). V lost 3 bases and J lost 2, with 14 bases in between. CDR3 length equals 15 residues.

V is TRBV11-2 and J is TRBJ2-2, with 11 bases identical to TRBD2. CDR3 length equals 16 residues. J was trimmed by 4 bases and V by 5 bases; bases with no gene match: 6. Germline CDR1 SGHAT, CDR2 FQNNGV. The CDR3 loop reads CASSPLAGGFTGELFF. DNA for the CDR3: TGTGCCAGCAGCCCCTTAGCGGGGGGGTTCACCGGGGAGCTGTTTTTT. Based on the CDR3 plus reference TRBV11-2 and TRBJ2-2, the full variable domain is EAGVAQSPRYKIIEKRQSVAFWCNPISGHATLYWYQQILGQGPKLLIQFQNNGVVDDSQLPKDRFSAERLKGVDSTLKIQPAKLEDSAVYLCASSPLAGGFTGELFFGEGSRLTVL.

J is TRBJ2-7 and V is TRBV5-4, with D perhaps TRBD1 (6 bases). CDR1 and CDR2 from the germline V gene are SGHNT and YYREEE (reference sequence). Trimming took 4 bases from V and 3 from J, leaving 17 bases between them. The CDR3 runs 15 residues. CDR3 in amino acids: CASSPSPRDNYEQYF. Here the CDR3 DNA reads TGTGCCAGCAGCCCCTCCCCCAGGGACAACTACGAGCAGTACTTC.

The chain joins TRBV7-8 to TRBJ1-2, with 8 nucleotides matching TRBD1. Germline V gene sequence: CDR1 SGHVS, CDR2 FQNEAQ. The CDR3 runs to 16 residues. With 0 bases clipped from V and 3 bases from J, the junction kept 6 bases outside the gene matches. CDR3 nucleotide sequence: TGTGCCAGCAGCTTAGCTTCGGTGACAGGGGACTATGGCTACACCTTC. It is translated as CASSLASVTGDYGYTF.

This clone has a single count. This chain uses TRBV30 with TRBJ2-7; unclear D gene. V lost 1 base to trimming and J lost 1 base, with 8 bases between them. The CDR3 totals 13 residues. CDR1 and CDR2 from the germline V gene are GTSNPN and SVGIG (reference sequence). Written as DNA, the CDR3 is TGTGCCTGGAGTGGTATATTATCCTACGAGCAGTACTTC. As protein: CAWSGILSYEQYF.

This chain joins TRBV5-5 and TRBJ2-1; 10 bases align to TRBD1. This CDR3 is 15 amino acids long. After removal of 4 bases from V and 4 bases from J, the junction contained 5 bases not matched to a gene. Per germline, CDR1 SGHKS and CDR2 YYEKEE (reference sequence). In nucleotides, the CDR3 is TGTGCCAGCAGCCATGACAGGGGGCGATACAATGAGCAGTTCTTC. Translation gives CASSHDRGRYNEQFF.

This chain links TRBV20-1 with TRBJ1-1, with D possibly being TRBD1 (6 bases). The germline V gene has CDR1 DFQATT and CDR2 SNEGSKA (reference sequence). Trimming cost V 5 bases and J 9 bases, with 13 bases left between them. This CDR3 region has 11 residues. This CDR3 is CSAPSGEKAFF. For the CDR3, the DNA is TGCAGTGCTCCATCAGGGGAAAAAGCTTTCTTT.